This TCR beta chain was captured by sequencing in a study of blood T cell repertoires in COVID-19. The ends lost 1 base at V and 8 bases at J; junction bases unmatched: 7. The germline V gene has CDR1 SGHAT and CDR2 FQNNGV. This CDR3 spans 16 amino acids. Profiling relied on immunoSEQ multiplex PCR, and the TCRdb table lists in-frame clones only, not all of them. The data contain 120,000 or so clones, roughly 84% of them singletons. This TCR was sampled from a woman aged 25 to 39 who had recovered from COVID-19. Sequenced sample: PBMCs or T cells enriched from blood (not recorded which). The chain couples TRBV11-2 to TRBJ1-4, with 10 nucleotides matching TRBD1. In nucleotides, the CDR3 is TGTGCCAGCAGCTTAGTCGGGACAGGGGTAGGAGAAAAACTGTTTTTT. Amino acid sequence: CASSLVGTGVGEKLFF.